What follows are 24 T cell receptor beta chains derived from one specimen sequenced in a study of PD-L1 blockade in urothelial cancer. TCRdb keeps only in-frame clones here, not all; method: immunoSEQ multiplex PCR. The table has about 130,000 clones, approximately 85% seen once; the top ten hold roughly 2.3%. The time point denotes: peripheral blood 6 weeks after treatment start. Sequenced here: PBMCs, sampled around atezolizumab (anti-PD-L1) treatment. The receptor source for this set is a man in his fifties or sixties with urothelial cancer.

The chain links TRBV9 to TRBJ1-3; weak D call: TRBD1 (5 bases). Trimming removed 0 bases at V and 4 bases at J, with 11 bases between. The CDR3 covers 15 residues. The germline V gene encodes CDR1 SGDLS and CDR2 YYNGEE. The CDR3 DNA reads TGTGCCAGCAGCGTAGATCAGGGTTTAGGAAACACCATATATTTT. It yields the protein CASSVDQGLGNTIYF.

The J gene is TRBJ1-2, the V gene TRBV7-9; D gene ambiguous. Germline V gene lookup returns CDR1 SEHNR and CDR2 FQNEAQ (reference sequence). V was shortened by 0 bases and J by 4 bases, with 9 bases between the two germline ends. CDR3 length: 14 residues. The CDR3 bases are TGTGCCAGCAGCTTAGCTCCGGAGCTCTATGGCTACACCTTC. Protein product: CASSLAPELYGYTF.

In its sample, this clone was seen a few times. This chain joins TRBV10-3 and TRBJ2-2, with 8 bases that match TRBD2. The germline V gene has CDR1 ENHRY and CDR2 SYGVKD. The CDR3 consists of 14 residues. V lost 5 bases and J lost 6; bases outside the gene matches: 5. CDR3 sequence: CAISTSGSPGELFF. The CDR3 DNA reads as TGTGCCATCAGTACTAGCGGTTCCCCCGGGGAGCTGTTTTTT.

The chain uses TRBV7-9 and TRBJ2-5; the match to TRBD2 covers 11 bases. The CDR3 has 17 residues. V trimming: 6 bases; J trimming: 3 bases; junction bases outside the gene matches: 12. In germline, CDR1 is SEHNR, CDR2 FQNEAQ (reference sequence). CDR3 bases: TGTGCCAGCAGACGACCGGGCGGGACTAGCGGAGAAGAGACCCAGTACTTC. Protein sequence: CASRRPGGTSGEETQYF. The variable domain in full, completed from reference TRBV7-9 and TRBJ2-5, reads DTGVSQNPRHKITKRGQNVTFRCDPISEHNRLYWYRQTLGQGPEFLTYFQNEAQLEKSRLLSDRFSAERPKGSFSTLEIQRTEQGDSAMYLCASRRPGGTSGEETQYFGPGTRLLVL.

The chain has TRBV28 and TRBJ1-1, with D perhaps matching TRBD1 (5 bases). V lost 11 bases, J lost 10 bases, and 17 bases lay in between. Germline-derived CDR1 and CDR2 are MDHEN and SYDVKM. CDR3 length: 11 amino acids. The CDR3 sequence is CAVNGGTGAFF. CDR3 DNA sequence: TGTGCCGTCAACGGGGGTACGGGAGCTTTCTTT.

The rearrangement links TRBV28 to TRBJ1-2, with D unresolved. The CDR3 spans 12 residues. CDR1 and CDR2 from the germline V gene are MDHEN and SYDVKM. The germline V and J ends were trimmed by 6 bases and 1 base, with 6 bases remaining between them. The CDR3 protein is CASSRINYGYTF. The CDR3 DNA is TGTGCCAGCAGCAGGATTAACTATGGCTACACCTTC.

The CDR3 sequence: CASSWGVNYGYTF. CDR3 in DNA: TGTGCCAGCAGCTGGGGGGTAAACTATGGCTACACCTTC. The rearrangement joins TRBV7-8 to TRBJ1-2; TRBD1 is a possible D gene (5 bases). This CDR3 comprises 13 residues. The V gene's germline CDR1 is SGHVS and CDR2 FQNEAQ. Trimming shortened V by 4 bases and J by 2 bases, and 8 bases separated the two germline ends.

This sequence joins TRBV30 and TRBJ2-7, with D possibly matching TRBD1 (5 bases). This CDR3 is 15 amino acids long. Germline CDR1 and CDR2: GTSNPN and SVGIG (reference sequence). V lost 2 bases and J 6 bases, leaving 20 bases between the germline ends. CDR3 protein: CAWSRGHTRIGEQYF. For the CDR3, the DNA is TGTGCCTGGAGTCGTGGACACACTCGGATCGGCGAGCAGTACTTC.

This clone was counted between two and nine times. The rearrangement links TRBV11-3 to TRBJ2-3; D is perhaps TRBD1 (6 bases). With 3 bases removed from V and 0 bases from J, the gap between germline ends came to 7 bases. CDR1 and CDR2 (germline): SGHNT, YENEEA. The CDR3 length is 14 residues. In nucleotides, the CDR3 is TGTGCCAGCAGCTTGGACAGTAGCACAGATACGCAGTATTTT. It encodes CASSLDSSTDTQYF.

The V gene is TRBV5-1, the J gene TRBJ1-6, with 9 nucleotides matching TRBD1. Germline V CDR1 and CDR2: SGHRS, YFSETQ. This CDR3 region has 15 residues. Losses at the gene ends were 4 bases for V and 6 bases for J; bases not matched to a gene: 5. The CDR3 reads CASSAGTGFNSPLHF. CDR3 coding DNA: TGCGCCAGCAGCGCCGGGACAGGGTTTAATTCACCCCTCCACTTT.

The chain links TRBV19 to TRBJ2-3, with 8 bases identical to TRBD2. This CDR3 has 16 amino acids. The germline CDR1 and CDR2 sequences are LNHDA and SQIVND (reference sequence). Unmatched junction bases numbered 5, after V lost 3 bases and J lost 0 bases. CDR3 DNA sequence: TGTGCCAGTAGTATCGGACTAGCAGCTAGCACAGATACGCAGTATTTT. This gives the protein CASSIGLAASTDTQYF.

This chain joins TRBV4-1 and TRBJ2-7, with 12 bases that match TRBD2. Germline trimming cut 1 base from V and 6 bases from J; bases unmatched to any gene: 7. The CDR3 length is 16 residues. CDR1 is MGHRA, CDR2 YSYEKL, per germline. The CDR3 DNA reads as TGCGCCAGCAGCCAAGGTGGAGGACTAGCGGGACCCGAGCAGTACTTC. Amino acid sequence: CASSQGGGLAGPEQYF.

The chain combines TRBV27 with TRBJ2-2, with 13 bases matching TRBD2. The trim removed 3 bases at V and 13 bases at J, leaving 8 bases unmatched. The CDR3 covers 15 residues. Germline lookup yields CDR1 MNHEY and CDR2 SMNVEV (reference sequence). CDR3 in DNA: TGTGCCAGCAGTTTCAGGACTAGCGGGAGAGATTGGCTGTTTTTT. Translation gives CASSFRTSGRDWLFF.

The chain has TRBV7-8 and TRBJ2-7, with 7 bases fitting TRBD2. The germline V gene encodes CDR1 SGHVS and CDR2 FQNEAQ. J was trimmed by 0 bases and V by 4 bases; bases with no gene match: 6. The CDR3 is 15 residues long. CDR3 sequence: CASSWGGTASYEQYF. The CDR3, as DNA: TGTGCCAGCAGCTGGGGGGGGACGGCCTCCTACGAGCAGTACTTC.

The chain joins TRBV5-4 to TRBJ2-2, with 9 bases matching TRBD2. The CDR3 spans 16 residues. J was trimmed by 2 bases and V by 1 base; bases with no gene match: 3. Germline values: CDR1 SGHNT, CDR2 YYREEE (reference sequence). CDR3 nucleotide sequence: TGTGCCAGCAGCTTGCAGCTAGCGGGAAACACCGGGGAGCTGTTTTTT. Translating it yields CASSLQLAGNTGELFF.

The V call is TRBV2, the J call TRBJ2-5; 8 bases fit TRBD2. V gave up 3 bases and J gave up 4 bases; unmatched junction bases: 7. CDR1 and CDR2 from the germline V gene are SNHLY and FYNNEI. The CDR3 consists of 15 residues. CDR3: CASSDALGLVETQYF. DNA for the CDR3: TGTGCCAGCAGTGATGCCCTGGGACTAGTAGAGACCCAGTACTTC. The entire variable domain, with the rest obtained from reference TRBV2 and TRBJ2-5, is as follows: EPEVTQTPSHQVTQMGQEVILRCVPISNHLYFYWYRQILGQKVEFLVSFYNNEISEKSEIFDDQFSVERPDGSNFTLKIRSTKLEDSAMYFCASSDALGLVETQYFGPGTRLLVL.

The CDR3 region is CASSLTGQGYSYEQYF. The CDR3 DNA reads as TGTGCCAGCAGCTTGACAGGACAGGGATACTCCTACGAGCAGTACTTC. The V call is TRBV5-5, the J call TRBJ2-7, with 8 nucleotides matching TRBD1. With V trimmed by 1 base and J by 0 bases, 6 bases remained unmatched. CDR3 length equals 16 residues. Looked up from germline, CDR1 is SGHKS and CDR2 is YYEKEE (reference sequence).

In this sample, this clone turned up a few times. CDR3 region: CASQQGRTGYTF. The CDR3 DNA follows: TGTGCCAGTCAACAGGGGAGGACTGGCTACACCTTC. V is TRBV19 and J is TRBJ1-2; 7 bases agree with TRBD1. The junction had 7 bases not matched to a gene; V was cut back by 8 bases and J by 7 bases. Germline V gives CDR1 LNHDA, CDR2 SQIVND (reference sequence). The CDR3 is made up of 12 amino acids.

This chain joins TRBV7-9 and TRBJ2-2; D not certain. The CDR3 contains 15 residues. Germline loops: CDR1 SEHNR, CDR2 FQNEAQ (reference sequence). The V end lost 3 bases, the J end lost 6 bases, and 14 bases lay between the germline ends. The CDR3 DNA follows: TGTGCCAGCAGCTTGGGCTCCCCAACATCCGGGGAGCTGTTTTTT. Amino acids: CASSLGSPTSGELFF.

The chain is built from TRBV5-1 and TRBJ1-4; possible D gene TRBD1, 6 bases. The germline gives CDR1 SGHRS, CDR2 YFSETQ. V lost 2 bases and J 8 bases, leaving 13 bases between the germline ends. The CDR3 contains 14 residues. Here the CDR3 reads CASSLQGQGEKLFF. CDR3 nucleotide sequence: TGCGCCAGCAGCTTACAGGGTCAAGGCGAAAAACTGTTTTTT.

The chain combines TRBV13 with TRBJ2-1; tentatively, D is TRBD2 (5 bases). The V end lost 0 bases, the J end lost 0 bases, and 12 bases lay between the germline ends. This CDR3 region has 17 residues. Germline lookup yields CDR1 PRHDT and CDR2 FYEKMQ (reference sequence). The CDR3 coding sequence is TGTGCCAGCAGCTTAGGCTGGGAGCACCTCTCCTACAATGAGCAGTTCTTC. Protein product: CASSLGWEHLSYNEQFF. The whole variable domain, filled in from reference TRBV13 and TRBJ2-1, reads AAGVIQSPRHLIKEKRETATLKCYPIPRHDTVYWYQQGPGQDPQFLISFYEKMQSDKGSIPDRFSAQQFSDYHSELNMSSLELGDSALYFCASSLGWEHLSYNEQFFGPGTRLTVL.

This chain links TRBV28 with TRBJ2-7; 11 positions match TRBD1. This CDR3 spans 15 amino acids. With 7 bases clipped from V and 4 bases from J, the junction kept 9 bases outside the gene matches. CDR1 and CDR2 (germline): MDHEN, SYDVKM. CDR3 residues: CASKEEGTGGYEQYF. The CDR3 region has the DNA TGTGCCAGCAAAGAAGAAGGGACAGGGGGTTACGAGCAGTACTTC.

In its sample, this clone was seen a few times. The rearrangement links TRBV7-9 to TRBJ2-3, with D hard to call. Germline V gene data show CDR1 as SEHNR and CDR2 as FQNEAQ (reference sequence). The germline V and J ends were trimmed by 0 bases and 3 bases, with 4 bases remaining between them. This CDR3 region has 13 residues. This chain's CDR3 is CASSLARTDTQYF. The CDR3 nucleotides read TGTGCCAGCAGCTTAGCTAGAACAGATACGCAGTATTTT. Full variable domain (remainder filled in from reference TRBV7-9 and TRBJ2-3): DTGVSQNPRHKITKRGQNVTFRCDPISEHNRLYWYRQTLGQGPEFLTYFQNEAQLEKSRLLSDRFSAERPKGSFSTLEIQRTEQGDSAMYLCASSLARTDTQYFGPGTRLTVL.

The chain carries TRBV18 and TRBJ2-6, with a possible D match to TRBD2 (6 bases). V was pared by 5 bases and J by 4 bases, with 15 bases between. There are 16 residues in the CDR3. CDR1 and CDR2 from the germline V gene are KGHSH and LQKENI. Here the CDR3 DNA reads TGTGCCAGCTCAACGAACGGAGGGTTAGGGGCCAACGTCCTGACTTTC. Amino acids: CASSTNGGLGANVLTF.